One and the same sample provided the 9 T cell receptor beta chains below, sequenced in a study of cytomegalovirus exposure and HLA in healthy donors (dated by TCRdb to the late 2010s). Libraries were prepared through the immunoSEQ multiplex PCR assay. For the multiplex PCR, a mixture combining 60 forward primers for TCR Vbeta segments and 13 reverse primers for TCR Jbeta segments was used. TCRdb holds this immuneACCESS table with in-frame rearrangements only. Some clones are missing; in checked studies, unresolved V genes explain under half, and the rest has no known cause. For this sample the table gives some 160,000 clones, of which 70% to 85% were detected only once. The ten largest clones add up to about 1.5% of the sample. The sequencing sample was made of PBMCs. The receptor source for this set is a male donor in good health and CMV-seronegative.

This chain connects TRBV28 to TRBJ1-2; tentative D call: TRBD1 (5 bases). V lost 8 bases and J 10 bases, leaving 23 bases between the germline ends. The germline V gene has CDR1 MDHEN and CDR2 SYDVKM. The CDR3 spans 14 residues. The CDR3 is CASRGAGGGGVYTF. CDR3 in DNA: TGTGCCAGCCGCGGAGCAGGCGGGGGTGGTGTCTACACCTTC.

The chain links TRBV11-3 to TRBJ1-5, with D unclear. This CDR3 region has 15 residues. The V gene lost 1 base and the J gene lost 4 bases, with 11 bases spanning the gap. The V gene's germline CDR1 is SGHNT and CDR2 YENEEA. In DNA form, the CDR3 reads TGTGCCAGCAGCTTAGGCGGTACAAGAAATCAGCCCCAGCATTTT. Amino acid sequence: CASSLGGTRNQPQHF.

V gene TRBV4-1 combines with J gene TRBJ2-7; possibly TRBD1 for D (7 bases). Germline V gives CDR1 MGHRA, CDR2 YSYEKL. V lost 1 base and J lost 1, with 11 bases in between. CDR3 length: 15 amino acids. Here the CDR3 reads CASSQGGTASYEQYF. In nucleotides, the CDR3 is TGCGCCAGCAGCCAAGGCGGGACAGCTTCCTACGAGCAGTACTTC.

The J gene is TRBJ2-1, the V gene TRBV7-3, with 11 bases lining up with TRBD2. V shed 2 bases and J 8 bases; nucleotides not matched to a gene: 2. CDR3 size: 14 residues. Germline V CDR1 and CDR2: SGHTA, FQGTGA. The CDR3 nucleotides read TGTGCCAGCAGCTTACTAGCGGGGGGTTATGAGCAGTTCTTC. Its protein product is CASSLLAGGYEQFF.

V gene TRBV5-8 combines with J gene TRBJ1-5, with D possibly TRBD1 on 6 matching bases. V was cut by 5 bases and J by 6 bases, with 18 bases left in between. Germline CDR1 SGHTS, CDR2 YDEGEE. This CDR3 contains 15 residues. This CDR3 reads CASSSQGSRGQPQHF. CDR3 in DNA: TGTGCCAGCAGTTCACAGGGATCGAGGGGTCAGCCCCAGCATTTT.

The chain combines TRBV4-3 with TRBJ2-1, with TRBD2 as a possible D gene (6 bases). This CDR3 contains 16 residues. V was pared by 0 bases and J by 0 bases, with 9 bases between. Germline V gene sequence: CDR1 LGHNA, CDR2 YSLEER. The CDR3 sequence is CASSQDRRVSYNEQFF. The CDR3 DNA is TGCGCCAGCAGCCAAGATAGGAGGGTCTCCTACAATGAGCAGTTCTTC.

There are a few counts of this clone. V is TRBV9 and J is TRBJ1-2; 8 positions match TRBD1. There are 18 residues in the CDR3. Germline V gene data show CDR1 as SGDLS and CDR2 as YYNGEE. Trimming cost V 2 bases and J 3 bases; bases outside gene matches: 15. The CDR3 DNA sequence: TGTGCCAGCAGCGTCCGTACTGGACCGACAGGGGATGACTATGGCTACACCTTC. Translating it yields CASSVRTGPTGDDYGYTF.

This chain links TRBV27 with TRBJ2-1, with TRBD2 matching 7 bases. This CDR3 comprises 14 residues. The germline gives CDR1 MNHEY, CDR2 SMNVEV (reference sequence). V lost 5 bases, J lost 6 bases, and 7 bases stayed unmatched. Here the CDR3 reads CASSPRWGGNEQFF. In nucleotides, the CDR3 is TGTGCCAGCAGTCCCCGATGGGGGGGCAATGAGCAGTTCTTC.

The chain joins TRBV2 to TRBJ1-2; 7 nucleotides agree with TRBD1. The CDR3 sequence is 12 residues long. CDR1 is SNHLY, CDR2 FYNNEI, per germline. J was trimmed by 4 bases and V by 10 bases; bases with no gene match: 6. This chain's CDR3 is CATPGGRYGYTF. In DNA form, the CDR3 reads TGTGCCACCCCAGGGGGGCGCTATGGCTACACCTTC. Based on the CDR3 plus reference TRBV2 and TRBJ1-2, the full variable domain is EPEVTQTPSHQVTQMGQEVILRCVPISNHLYFYWYRQILGQKVEFLVSFYNNEISEKSEIFDDQFSVERPDGSNFTLKIRSTKLEDSAMYFCATPGGRYGYTFGSGTRLTVV.